The 31 T cell receptor beta chains below come from one sample, sequenced in a study of blood T cell repertoires in COVID-19. The repertoire was sequenced with immunoSEQ multiplex PCR; TCRdb's copy has only in-frame clones and lacks some. The sample contains around 160,000 clones, 85% to 90% of which appear only once. Sequencing input: peripheral blood. Every receptor here comes from a man aged 18 to 30 with COVID-19, enrolled during active disease.

The chain couples TRBV30 to TRBJ2-3; D remains unclear. The germline gives CDR1 GTSNPN, CDR2 SVGIG (reference sequence). The CDR3 totals 12 residues. DNA for the CDR3: TGTGCGTACACGCGGAACACAGATACGCAGTATTTT. Its translation: CAYTRNTDTQYF.

The genes are TRBV6-5 and TRBJ1-5; the match to TRBD1 covers 7 bases. V lost 5 bases and J lost 5; bases outside the gene matches: 6. The germline V gene encodes CDR1 MNHEY and CDR2 SVGAGI. This CDR3 contains 14 residues. CDR3 loop: CASSKGQTHQPQHF. CDR3 sequence (DNA): TGTGCCAGCAGTAAGGGACAGACCCATCAGCCCCAGCATTTT.

In DNA, the CDR3 is TGTGCCAGCAGTTTGGTAGGGAGCTATGGCTACACCTTC. Its translation: CASSLVGSYGYTF. The J gene is TRBJ1-2, the V gene TRBV27, with unresolved D. The germline V and J ends were trimmed by 3 bases and 4 bases, with 9 bases remaining between them. The CDR3 has 13 residues. From germline, CDR1 is MNHEY and CDR2 SMNVEV (reference sequence).

This chain joins TRBV7-8 and TRBJ2-4, with a tentative D call TRBD2 (6 bases). V gave up 5 bases and J gave up 2 bases, with 10 bases separating them. CDR3 size: 14 residues. Germline CDR1 is SGHVS and CDR2 is FQNEAQ. CDR3 protein: CASSLGGSKNIQYF. CDR3 bases: TGTGCCAGCAGCCTTGGGGGGTCCAAAAACATTCAGTACTTC.

This sequence joins TRBV30 and TRBJ2-7; D is perhaps TRBD2 (6 bases). Trimming removed 4 bases from V and 0 bases from J, with 13 bases in between. Germline loops: CDR1 GTSNPN, CDR2 SVGIG (reference sequence). The CDR3 has 14 amino acids. The CDR3 DNA sequence: TGTGCCTGGACACCGGGACTCAGCTCCTACGAGCAGTACTTC. It codes for CAWTPGLSSYEQYF.

This chain joins TRBV7-2 and TRBJ2-1; D is unclear. The germline V and J ends were trimmed by 3 bases and 4 bases, with 4 bases remaining between them. The germline V gene has CDR1 SGHTA and CDR2 FQGNSA. CDR3 length equals 12 residues. CDR3 in amino acids: CASSFTYNEQFF. The CDR3 nucleotides read TGTGCCAGCAGCTTTACTTACAATGAGCAGTTCTTC.

This chain links TRBV10-3 with TRBJ2-7, with 12 bases lining up with TRBD2. This CDR3 spans 16 amino acids. The V segment lost 5 bases and the J segment 0 bases; nucleotides outside the gene matches: 5. Looked up from germline, CDR1 is ENHRY and CDR2 is SYGVKD. The DNA of the CDR3 is TGTGCCATCAGTAGGACTAGCGGGATAAGCTCCTACGAGCAGTACTTC. This encodes CAISRTSGISSYEQYF.

This rearrangement joins TRBV7-9 to TRBJ2-3; TRBD1 is a possible D gene (6 bases). Trimming cost V 0 bases and J 4 bases, with 17 bases left between them. Germline CDR1 and CDR2: SEHNR and FQNEAQ (reference sequence). CDR3 length: 17 residues. The CDR3, as DNA: TGTGCCAGCAGCTTAGCGTCGGCACAGGGTGGGTCAGATACGCAGTATTTT. Translating it yields CASSLASAQGGSDTQYF. The full variable domain, rest sourced from reference TRBV7-9 and TRBJ2-3, is DTGVSQNPRHKITKRGQNVTFRCDPISEHNRLYWYRQTLGQGPEFLTYFQNEAQLEKSRLLSDRFSAERPKGSFSTLEIQRTEQGDSAMYLCASSLASAQGGSDTQYFGPGTRLTVL.

The rearrangement joins TRBV3-1 (or the pseudogene TRBV3-2) to TRBJ2-2, with a possible D match to TRBD2 (6 bases). The CDR3 has 15 residues. Germline V CDR1 and CDR2: LGHDT, YNNKEL (reference sequence). The V end lost 0 bases, the J end lost 9 bases, and 14 bases lay between the germline ends. Here the CDR3 DNA reads TGTGCCAGCAGCCAAGATCCCGGGAGTACCCGGGAGCTGTTTTTT. The encoded protein is CASSQDPGSTRELFF.

The genes are TRBV4-3 and TRBJ2-7, with TRBD2 matching over 9 bases. Trimming removed 1 base from V and 0 bases from J; junction bases left unmatched: 4. CDR3 size: 16 residues. CDR1 LGHNA and CDR2 YSLEER come from the germline V gene. The CDR3 region is CASSQVPAGGSYEQYF. CDR3 bases: TGCGCCAGCAGCCAAGTGCCAGCGGGAGGCTCCTACGAGCAGTACTTC.

The chain carries TRBV11-3 and TRBJ2-1; 7 bases match TRBD2. V lost 2 bases and J lost 6; bases outside the gene matches: 7. The CDR3 is made up of 15 amino acids. CDR1 and CDR2 from the germline V gene are SGHNT and YENEEA. The CDR3 is CASSLRSGRINEQFF. The DNA of the CDR3 is TGTGCCAGCAGCTTAAGATCCGGGAGGATCAATGAGCAGTTCTTC. The variable domain in full, with the rest retrieved from reference TRBV11-3 and TRBJ2-1, is EAGVVQSPRYKIIEKKQPVAFWCNPISGHNTLYWYLQNLGQGPELLIRYENEEAVDDSQLPKDRFSAERLKGVDSTLKIQPAELGDSAVYLCASSLRSGRINEQFFGPGTRLTVL.

This chain connects TRBV24-1 to TRBJ2-3; a weak D match, TRBD1 (5 bases). The V end was cut by 7 bases, the J end by 4 bases, with 11 bases between. The CDR3 is 13 residues long. Germline loops: CDR1 KGHDR, CDR2 SFDVKD. In nucleotides, the CDR3 is TGTGCCACCAGCAGGGAAAGAGCAGATACGCAGTATTTT. Its protein is CATSRERADTQYF.

The chain employs TRBV7-6 and TRBJ2-5; D remains ambiguous. The CDR3 contains 13 residues. V was pared by 1 base and J by 7 bases, with 10 bases between. CDR1 is SGHVS, CDR2 FNYEAQ, per germline. This CDR3 is CASSLDRGRTQYF. The CDR3 nucleotides read TGTGCCAGCAGCTTAGATCGAGGCCGGACCCAGTACTTC.

This clone occurred once. This chain joins TRBV5-1 and TRBJ2-2, with D hard to call. V gave up 2 bases and J gave up 2 bases, with 7 bases separating them. Germline assignment: CDR1 SGHRS and CDR2 YFSETQ. CDR3 size: 14 residues. The CDR3 loop reads CASSFRQNTGELFF. CDR3 sequence (DNA): TGCGCCAGCAGCTTCAGACAAAACACCGGGGAGCTGTTTTTT.

This clone was seen a single time. The chain couples TRBV11-2 to TRBJ2-2, with a weak D call TRBD2 (6 bases). There are 16 residues in the CDR3. V lost 5 bases and J lost 2, with 15 bases in between. Germline V gives CDR1 SGHAT, CDR2 FQNNGV. CDR3 in DNA: TGTGCCAGCAGCCGCACAACGGGACTTAACACCGGGGAGCTGTTTTTT. Protein product: CASSRTTGLNTGELFF.

Written as DNA, the CDR3 is TGTGCCAGCAGTGATGGTTACGAGGACAGAGTTAACTATGGCTACACCTTC. Translating gives CASSDGYEDRVNYGYTF. J is TRBJ1-2 and V is TRBV6-1; possibly TRBD1 for D (6 bases). The germline CDR1 and CDR2 sequences are MNHNS and SASEGT. Trimming pared 3 bases from V and 1 base from J, leaving 18 bases between. CDR3 length: 17 residues.

V gene TRBV19 combines with J gene TRBJ2-2; possibly TRBD1 for D (5 bases). The V end lost 2 bases, the J end lost 4 bases, and 8 bases lay between the germline ends. Germline CDR1 and CDR2: LNHDA and SQIVND (reference sequence). This CDR3 contains 14 residues. The CDR3 loop reads CASSIRGSTGELFF. CDR3 coding DNA: TGTGCCAGTAGTATAAGGGGCAGCACCGGGGAGCTGTTTTTT.

In nucleotides, the CDR3 is TGTGCCAGCAGTTTCCCTTTAGGACTAGCGGGACGGAGCCCTGCGTCCAATGAGCAGTTCTTC. Its protein is CASSFPLGLAGRSPASNEQFF. The rearrangement uses TRBV6-2 or TRBV6-3 and TRBJ2-1; 12 bases map to TRBD2. The CDR3 has 21 amino acids. Germline V gives CDR1 MNHEY, CDR2 SVGEGT. The V gene end was trimmed by 4 bases and the J gene end by 6 bases; junction bases not matched to a gene: 22.

The chain links TRBV28 to TRBJ1-1; 8 nucleotides agree with TRBD1. CDR3 length: 15 amino acids. The V and J ends lost 5 bases and 1 base, in that order; junction bases with no gene match: 6. Germline CDR1 MDHEN, CDR2 SYDVKM. CDR3 residues: CASSTPGTGNTEAFF. CDR3 in DNA: TGTGCCAGCAGTACACCCGGGACAGGGAACACTGAAGCTTTCTTT.

The chain links TRBV6-5 to TRBJ2-7; 8 bases align to TRBD1. The CDR3 extends over 12 amino acids. Germline CDR1 reads MNHEY; CDR2 reads SVGAGI. The junction had 0 bases not matched to a gene; V was cut back by 6 bases and J by 2 bases. CDR3 in DNA: TGTGCCAGCAGCAGGGGGCCCTACGAGCAGTACTTC. It is translated as CASSRGPYEQYF.

V is TRBV2 and J is TRBJ1-5; D is possibly TRBD1 (5 bases). This CDR3 has 15 residues. CDR1 and CDR2 (germline): SNHLY, FYNNEI. V dropped 3 bases and J dropped 6 bases, with 15 bases sitting between them. This CDR3 is CASSDFRDFGQPQHF. The DNA for the CDR3 is TGTGCCAGCAGTGATTTCAGGGATTTTGGTCAGCCCCAGCATTTT. Using reference TRBV2 and TRBJ1-5 for the parts outside the CDR3, the full variable domain is EPEVTQTPSHQVTQMGQEVILRCVPISNHLYFYWYRQILGQKVEFLVSFYNNEISEKSEIFDDQFSVERPDGSNFTLKIRSTKLEDSAMYFCASSDFRDFGQPQHFGDGTRLSIL.

The chain couples TRBV27 to TRBJ2-3; TRBD1 matches 8 bases. CDR3 length equals 14 residues. V lost 7 bases, J lost 7 bases, and 10 bases stayed unmatched. The V gene's germline CDR1 is MNHEY and CDR2 SMNVEV (reference sequence). CDR3 sequence (DNA): TGTGCCAGCAAACCGGGACAGGTCATCTATACGCAGTATTTT. Translated: CASKPGQVIYTQYF.

In nucleotides, the CDR3 is TGTGCCAGCAGCTTATACGGATCCTCAACGGGAGATACGCAGTATTTT. It codes for CASSLYGSSTGDTQYF. V usage is TRBV7-3 and J usage is TRBJ2-3; D unresolved. Germline values: CDR1 SGHTA, CDR2 FQGTGA. The length of the CDR3 is 16 residues. Deletions cut 2 bases from V and 5 bases from J, with 17 bases between. The variable domain in full, completed from reference TRBV7-3 and TRBJ2-3, reads GAGVSQTPSNKVTEKGKYVELRCDPISGHTALYWYRQSLGQGPEFLIYFQGTGAADDSGLPNDRFFAVRPEGSVSTLKIQRTERGDSAVYLCASSLYGSSTGDTQYFGPGTRLTVL.

CDR3 amino acids: CASSSHIGEKLFF. The DNA of the CDR3 is TGTGCCAGCAGTTCACACATCGGGGAAAAACTGTTTTTT. The gene calls are TRBV27 and TRBJ1-4; no definite D call. Looked up from germline, CDR1 is MNHEY and CDR2 is SMNVEV (reference sequence). V was pared by 4 bases and J by 8 bases, with 11 bases between. CDR3 length: 13 residues.

This chain links TRBV28 with TRBJ2-7; D is ambiguous. CDR3 size: 12 residues. Germline CDR1 MDHEN, CDR2 SYDVKM. The V end was cut by 8 bases, the J end by 2 bases, with 10 bases between. In DNA, the CDR3 is TGTGCCAGCCCCACTATTACCTACGAGCAGTACTTC. Translating it yields CASPTITYEQYF. Variable domain in full (rest from reference TRBV28 and TRBJ2-7): DVKVTQSSRYLVKRTGEKVFLECVQDMDHENMFWYRQDPGLGLRLIYFSYDVKMKEKGDIPEGYSVSREKKERFSLILESASTNQTSMYLCASPTITYEQYFGPGTRLTVT.

The chain has TRBV3-1 (or the pseudogene TRBV3-2) and TRBJ1-5; 12 nucleotides match TRBD1. This CDR3 is 18 amino acids long. Germline loops: CDR1 LGHDT, CDR2 YNNKEL (reference sequence). The ends lost 2 bases at V and 6 bases at J; junction bases unmatched: 11. The CDR3, as DNA: TGTGCCAGCAGCCAAAGTTCCGGGACAGGGGGCGCGGGTCAGCCCCAGCATTTT. Its translation: CASSQSSGTGGAGQPQHF.

As concerns this clone: Relative to the germline gene, one junction end is altered; a read error may explain this. The rearrangement uses TRBV19 and TRBJ2-2; D is undetermined. The V gene's germline CDR1 is LNHDA and CDR2 SQIVND (reference sequence). The CDR3 totals 13 residues. The CDR3 spells CASGVSNIGELFF. The CDR3 region has the DNA TGTGCCAGTGGAGTATCAAACATCGGGGAGCTGTTTTTT.

This clone was detected only once. V usage is TRBV6-5 and J usage is TRBJ2-7; TRBD1 matches 8 bases. The CDR3 extends over 15 amino acids. The V gene's germline CDR1 is MNHEY and CDR2 SVGAGI. Losses at the gene ends were 2 bases for V and 1 base for J; bases not matched to a gene: 4. The CDR3, as DNA: TGTGCCAGCAGTTACCCGGACAGGGCATCCTACGAGCAGTACTTC. This gives the protein CASSYPDRASYEQYF.

This chain joins TRBV4-1 and TRBJ2-3, with 7 nucleotides matching TRBD1. Germline trimming cut 1 base from V and 5 bases from J; bases unmatched to any gene: 6. This CDR3 has 15 residues. From germline, CDR1 is MGHRA and CDR2 YSYEKL. The CDR3 spells CASSQALQGRDTQYF. In DNA form, the CDR3 reads TGCGCCAGCAGCCAAGCCCTACAGGGGAGAGATACGCAGTATTTT.

This clone was seen more than once but under ten times. CDR3 protein: CGTGDNEKLFF. Here the CDR3 DNA reads TGTGGGACAGGGGATAATGAAAAACTGTTTTTT. This chain connects TRBV3-1 (or the pseudogene TRBV3-2) to TRBJ1-4, with TRBD1 identical over 9 bases. Germline-derived CDR1 and CDR2 are LGHDT and YNNKEL (reference sequence). The CDR3 sequence is 11 residues long.

This clone was seen once. The rearrangement uses TRBV7-6 and TRBJ2-7; 9 bases line up with TRBD2. V shed 1 base and J 1 base; nucleotides not matched to a gene: 2. Germline assignment: CDR1 SGHVS and CDR2 FNYEAQ. The CDR3 runs to 15 residues. The CDR3 loop reads CASSLVAGESYEQYF. The CDR3 DNA sequence: TGTGCCAGCAGCTTAGTAGCGGGAGAGTCCTACGAGCAGTACTTC.